The present entry profiles one TCR beta chain with its context. Which antigen it targets is not known. It has no much larger one-base neighbor in the sample; base qualities were not kept. The donors were a few dozen Caucasian individuals from Russia, aged roughly 6 to 100 years, who were systemically healthy. Approximately 10 milliliters of peripheral blood were collected from each donor into EDTA-treated Vacutainer tubes. Ficoll-Paque density-gradient centrifugation was used to isolate PBMCs, with at least 6 million obtained per sample. Trizol reagent was used to extract total RNA from PBMCs, with at least 5.5 micrograms per sample. Naive CD45RAhigh/CD27high T cell percentages were measured by flow cytometry on a PBMC aliquot from every donor. V was cut back by 6 bases and J by 3 bases, leaving a gap of 14 bases between them. CDR1 and CDR2 were assigned from the germline V gene (reference sequence) as DFQATT and SNEGSKA. Spanning cysteine to phenylalanine, the CDR3 consists of 14 amino acids. Only the CDR3 portion is preserved as DNA: 42 bases, with reading frame beginning at the first base.

The data belong to a study of blood T cells in healthy people across ages (dated by TCRdb to between 2014 and 2016). Describing the broader study: In model experiments, roughly one uniquely barcoded TCR beta cDNA molecule per two T cells was captured by template switching. The study analyzed two additional independent replicas of 1 million unique cDNA reads from the same blood draw for two donors, one aged 18 to 30 and one aged 80 or older. Four age groups were formed from the donors: young (average roughly 15 years), middle-aged (around 40), aged (approximately 60) and long-lived (82). To avoid experimental bias, donors of different ages were spread randomly across the sequencing lanes. Using deep sequencing normalized with unique cDNA molecular identifiers, the study measured how TCR beta repertoire diversity changes with age.

Receptor libraries were prepared by 5' RACE. The second PCR ran for about 7 to 11 cycles and used a J-beta primer mix along with a sample-barcoded 5' primer. A unique molecular identifier was introduced onto each TCR beta cDNA molecule by a template-switch 5' adaptor carrying 12 random nucleotides. At least 2.5 million CDR3-containing paired-end reads were obtained from each sample. First-strand cDNA synthesis was performed from all RNA using the Mint cDNA synthesis kit, with priming by a TRBC-specific oligonucleotide. Following uracil-DNA glycosylase treatment, a first 18-cycle PCR with universal primers M1SS and BC2_uni_R was performed on all cDNA. From the authors' description of their analysis: For normalization, 1 million high-quality reads were randomly selected from each sample, with every read carrying a distinct molecular identifier. Reads with shared molecular identifiers were discarded instead of being binned into consensus sequences. MiTCR, set to a Q25 quality threshold and the strictest error-elimination algorithm, was used for CDR3 identification, clonotype clustering and error correction. Lower-bound total TCR beta diversity was estimated with a nonparametric unseen species model using Euler transformation. In-frame beta chains were kept once TCRdb had trimmed the public reads at Q25 with fastp and called clones with MiXCR. Rows are combined by CDR3 protein, so each entry shows the most common genes and DNA. The V and J calls here are based on TCRdb, not the publication. Recorded for this sample are over 1,500,000 distinct CDR3 sequences; about 39% of them occurred a single time. Under 30% of the sample rests with the top ten.

Broader findings and caveats from the paper: Because the CMV infection status of the donors was unknown, age-related changes in expanded clonotypes may potentially have been confounded. There was a strong correlation between observed TCR beta diversity and the percentage of naive T cells measured by flow cytometry. Since profiling was done on bulk unsorted PBMCs, naive and antigen-experienced compartments could not be conclusively compared. Compared with the aged group, the long-lived group had more naive CD4+ T cells, fewer expanded clones and increased TCR diversity, a pattern suggesting age selection. Estimates of total diversity from one million sequenced T cells were regarded as lower bounds and underestimates. Observed TCR beta diversity per million T cells fell roughly linearly with age, and a significant reduction was already apparent by age roughly 41.

The source of this sequence is a human donor in good health. This chain is built from TRBV20-1 and TRBJ2-2; the D gene is possibly TRBD2, with 5 bases matching. The specimen sequenced was blood. The CDR3: CSASGNWDTGELFF. The nucleotide sequence is given as TGCAGTGCCAGCGGTAATTGGGACACCGGGGAGCTGTTTTTT.